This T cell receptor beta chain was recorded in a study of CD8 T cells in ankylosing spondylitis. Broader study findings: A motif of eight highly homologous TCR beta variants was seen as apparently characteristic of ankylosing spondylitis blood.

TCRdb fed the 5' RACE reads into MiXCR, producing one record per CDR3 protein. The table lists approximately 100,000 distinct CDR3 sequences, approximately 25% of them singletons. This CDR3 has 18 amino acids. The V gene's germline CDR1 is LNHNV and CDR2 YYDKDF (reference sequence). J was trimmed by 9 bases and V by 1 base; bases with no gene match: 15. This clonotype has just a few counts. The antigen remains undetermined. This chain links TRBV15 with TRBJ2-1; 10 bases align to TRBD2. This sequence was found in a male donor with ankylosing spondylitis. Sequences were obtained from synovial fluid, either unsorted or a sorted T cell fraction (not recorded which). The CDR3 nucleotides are TGTGCCACCAGCAGAGGGGTTGGGCTAGCGGGAGCTTGGGGTGAGCAGTTCTTC. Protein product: CATSRGVGLAGAWGEQFF.